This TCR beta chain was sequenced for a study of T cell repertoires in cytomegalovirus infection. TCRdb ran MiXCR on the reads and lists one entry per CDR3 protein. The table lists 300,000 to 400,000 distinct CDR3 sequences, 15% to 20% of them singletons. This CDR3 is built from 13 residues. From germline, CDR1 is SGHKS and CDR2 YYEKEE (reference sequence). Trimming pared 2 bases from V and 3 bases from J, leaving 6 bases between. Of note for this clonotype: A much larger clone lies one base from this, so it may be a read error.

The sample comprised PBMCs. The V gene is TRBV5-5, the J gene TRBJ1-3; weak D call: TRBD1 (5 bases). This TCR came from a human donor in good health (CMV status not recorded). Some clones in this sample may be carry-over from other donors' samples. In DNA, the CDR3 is TGTGCCAGCAGCTTCAGGGTTGGAAACACCATATATTTT. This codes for CASSFRVGNTIYF.